This passage covers 12 T cell receptor beta chains from one sample sequenced in a study of blood T cell repertoires in COVID-19. Profiled with immunoSEQ multiplex PCR; TCRdb holds only in-frame clones, not every one. The sample includes 200,000 to 250,000 clones, roughly 80% seen only once; the top ten take about 7.8%. The sample taken for sequencing was peripheral blood. The receptors here all came from a woman aged 80 or older with COVID-19, enrolled during active disease.

This sequence joins TRBV3-1 (or the pseudogene TRBV3-2) and TRBJ2-7; 7 positions match TRBD2. The V and J ends lost 4 bases and 5 bases, in that order; junction bases with no gene match: 11. CDR3 length equals 15 residues. Looked up from germline, CDR1 is LGHDT and CDR2 is YNNKEL (reference sequence). The CDR3 region has the DNA TGTGCCAGCAGCCCCAGACTAGCAGTGATAAACGAGCAGTACTTC. Protein sequence: CASSPRLAVINEQYF.

Here the CDR3 reads CASSTPGQGNTEAFF. CDR3 nucleotide sequence: TGTGCCAGCAGCACTCCGGGACAGGGGAACACTGAAGCTTTCTTT. The chain links TRBV5-4 to TRBJ1-1, with TRBD1 matching 9 bases. Germline CDR1 is SGHNT and CDR2 is YYREEE (reference sequence). After removal of 4 bases from V and 1 base from J, the junction contained 5 bases not matched to a gene. This CDR3 is built from 15 residues. The whole variable domain, filled in from reference TRBV5-4 and TRBJ1-1, reads ETGVTQSPTHLIKTRGQQVTLRCSSQSGHNTVSWYQQALGQGPQFIFQYYREEENGRGNFPPRFSGLQFPNYSSELNVNALELDDSALYLCASSTPGQGNTEAFFGQGTRLTVV.

This sequence joins TRBV5-1 and TRBJ2-7, with 7 bases lining up with TRBD2. CDR1 and CDR2 from the germline V gene are SGHRS and YFSETQ. J lost 3 bases, V lost 4 bases, and 10 bases had no gene match. The CDR3 consists of 15 residues. DNA for the CDR3: TGCGCCAGCAGCCAGACTAGCTCCGGCGGCTACGAGCAGTACTTC. Translating it yields CASSQTSSGGYEQYF.

This chain uses TRBV9 with TRBJ2-5, with 7 bases aligning to TRBD1. The CDR3 extends over 13 amino acids. The V gene's germline CDR1 is SGDLS and CDR2 YYNGEE. V shed 3 bases and J 4 bases; nucleotides not matched to a gene: 3. The CDR3 protein is CASSATGIETQYF. Here the CDR3 DNA reads TGTGCCAGCAGCGCGACAGGGATAGAGACCCAGTACTTC. The entire variable domain, with the rest obtained from reference TRBV9 and TRBJ2-5, is as follows: DSGVTQTPKHLITATGQRVTLRCSPRSGDLSVYWYQQSLDQGLQFLIQYYNGEERAKGNILERFSAQQFPDLHSELNLSSLELGDSALYFCASSATGIETQYFGPGTRLLVL.

J is TRBJ2-3 and V is TRBV9; 12 bases align to TRBD2. V was clipped by 0 bases and J by 2 bases; unmatched bases: 7. Germline V gives CDR1 SGDLS, CDR2 YYNGEE. This CDR3 spans 18 amino acids. As DNA, the CDR3 is TGTGCCAGCAGCGTAGGGCTAGCGGGGGGGCCTGTCACAGATACGCAGTATTTT. Its translation is CASSVGLAGGPVTDTQYF. The variable domain in full, completed from reference TRBV9 and TRBJ2-3, reads DSGVTQTPKHLITATGQRVTLRCSPRSGDLSVYWYQQSLDQGLQFLIQYYNGEERAKGNILERFSAQQFPDLHSELNLSSLELGDSALYFCASSVGLAGGPVTDTQYFGPGTRLTVL.

This clone is a singleton in its sample. This chain connects TRBV6-5 to TRBJ1-2; TRBD1 matches at 7 bases. Germline assignment: CDR1 MNHEY and CDR2 SVGAGI. The trim removed 8 bases at V and 5 bases at J, leaving 2 bases unmatched. The CDR3 is 11 residues long. CDR3 in DNA: TGTGCCAGCGGGACAGATTATGGCTACACCTTC. Its translation: CASGTDYGYTF.

The count of this clone is one. This rearrangement joins TRBV27 to TRBJ1-3, with 12 bases matching TRBD1. CDR3 size: 16 residues. The V gene end was trimmed by 9 bases and the J gene end by 8 bases; junction bases not matched to a gene: 14. Germline V gene sequence: CDR1 MNHEY, CDR2 SMNVEV (reference sequence). CDR3 sequence: CARTTNLRDRGHTIYF. Written as DNA, the CDR3 is TGTGCCAGGACAACTAACCTCCGGGACAGGGGGCACACCATATATTTT.

V gene TRBV6-6 combines with J gene TRBJ1-2; no clear D gene. The length of the CDR3 is 14 residues. Germline assignment: CDR1 MNHNY and CDR2 SVGAGI (reference sequence). Trimming stripped 3 bases from V and 2 bases from J, with 10 bases between. The CDR3 coding sequence is TGTGCCAGCAGTTATATAGCTGACAACTATGGCTACACCTTC. It yields the protein CASSYIADNYGYTF.

The V gene is TRBV18, the J gene TRBJ2-1; TRBD2 matches at 7 bases. In germline, CDR1 is KGHSH, CDR2 LQKENI. The CDR3 is 14 amino acids. The V and J ends lost 6 bases and 8 bases, in that order; junction bases with no gene match: 10. Written as DNA, the CDR3 is TGTGCCAGCTCGCCCGGGACTAACTCGCATGAGCAGTTCTTC. Its translation is CASSPGTNSHEQFF.

The genes are TRBV27 and TRBJ2-3; 14 nucleotides agree with TRBD2. The CDR3 has 15 residues. With 6 bases clipped from V and 5 bases from J, the junction kept 4 bases outside the gene matches. Germline CDR1 MNHEY, CDR2 SMNVEV (reference sequence). CDR3 sequence reads: CASRGLAGVGDTQYF. The CDR3 DNA follows: TGTGCCAGCAGGGGACTAGCGGGAGTAGGAGATACGCAGTATTTT.

The V and J genes are TRBV9 and TRBJ1-2; 7 nucleotides match TRBD1. J lost 2 bases, V lost 2 bases, and 6 bases had no gene match. The CDR3 totals 15 residues. Looked up from germline, CDR1 is SGDLS and CDR2 is YYNGEE. The CDR3 here is CASSVLGGPNYGYTF. CDR3 bases: TGTGCCAGCAGCGTCTTAGGGGGCCCCAACTATGGCTACACCTTC.

The rearrangement joins TRBV5-1 to TRBJ2-3; 8 bases map to TRBD1. With V trimmed by 2 bases and J by 5 bases, 1 base remained unmatched. There are 13 residues in the CDR3. Germline V gene data show CDR1 as SGHRS and CDR2 as YFSETQ. The CDR3 region is CASSFRGLDTQYF. The CDR3 bases are TGCGCCAGCAGCTTCAGGGGGCTAGATACGCAGTATTTT.